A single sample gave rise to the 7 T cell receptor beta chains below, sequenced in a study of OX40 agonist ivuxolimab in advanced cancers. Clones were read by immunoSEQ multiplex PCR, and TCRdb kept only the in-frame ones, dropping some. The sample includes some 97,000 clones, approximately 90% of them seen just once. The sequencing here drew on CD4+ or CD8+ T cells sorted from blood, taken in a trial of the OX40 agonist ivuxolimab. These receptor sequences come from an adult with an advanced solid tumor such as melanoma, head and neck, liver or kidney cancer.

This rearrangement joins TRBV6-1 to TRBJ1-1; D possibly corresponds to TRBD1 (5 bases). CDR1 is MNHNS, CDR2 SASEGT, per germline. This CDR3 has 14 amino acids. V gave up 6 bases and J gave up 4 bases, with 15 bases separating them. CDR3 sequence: CASRMQDKGTEAFF. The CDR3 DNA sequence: TGTGCCAGCAGGATGCAGGACAAGGGCACTGAAGCTTTCTTT.

The DNA of the CDR3 is TGTGCCAGCAGCTTGATTTTAGGGCTCCAAGAGACCCAGTACTTC. Translated, it gives CASSLILGLQETQYF. The rearrangement uses TRBV5-5 and TRBJ2-5; D remains ambiguous. V lost 1 base, J lost 1 base, and 11 bases lay in between. Per germline, CDR1 SGHKS and CDR2 YYEKEE (reference sequence). This CDR3 has 15 amino acids. Drawing the rest from reference TRBV5-5 and TRBJ2-5, the complete variable domain is DAGVTQSPTHLIKTRGQQVTLRCSPISGHKSVSWYQQVLGQGPQFIFQYYEKEERGRGNFPDRFSARQFPNYSSELNVNALLLGDSALYLCASSLILGLQETQYFGPGTRLLVL.

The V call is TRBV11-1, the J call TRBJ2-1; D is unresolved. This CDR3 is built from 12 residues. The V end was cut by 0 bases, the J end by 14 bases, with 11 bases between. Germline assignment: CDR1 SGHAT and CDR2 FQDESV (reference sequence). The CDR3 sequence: CASSLAETVEFF. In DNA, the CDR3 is TGTGCCAGCAGCTTAGCGGAGACTGTGGAGTTCTTC. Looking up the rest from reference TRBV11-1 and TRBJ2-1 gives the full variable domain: EAEVAQSPRYKITEKSQAVAFWCDPISGHATLYWYRQILGQGPELLVQFQDESVVDDSQLPKDRFSAERLKGVDSTLKIQPAELGDSAMYLCASSLAETVEFFGPGTRLTVL.

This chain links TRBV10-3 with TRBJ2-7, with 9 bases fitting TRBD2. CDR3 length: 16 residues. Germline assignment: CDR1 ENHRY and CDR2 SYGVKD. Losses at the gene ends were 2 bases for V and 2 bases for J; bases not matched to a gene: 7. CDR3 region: CAISERSGGRAYEQYF. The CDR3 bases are TGTGCCATCAGTGAGAGGTCCGGCGGGAGGGCCTACGAGCAGTACTTC.

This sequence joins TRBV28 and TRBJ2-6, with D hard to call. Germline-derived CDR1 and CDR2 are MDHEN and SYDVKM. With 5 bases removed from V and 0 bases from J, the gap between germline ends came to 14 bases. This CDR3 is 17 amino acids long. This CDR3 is CASSPHISSSGANVLTF. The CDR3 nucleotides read TGTGCCAGCAGTCCCCACATCTCGAGCTCTGGGGCCAACGTCCTGACTTTC.

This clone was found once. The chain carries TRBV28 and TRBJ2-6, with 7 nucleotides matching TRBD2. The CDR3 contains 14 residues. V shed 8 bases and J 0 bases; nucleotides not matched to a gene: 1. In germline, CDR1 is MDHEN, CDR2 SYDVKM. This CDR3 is CASGGVSGANVLTF. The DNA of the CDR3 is TGTGCCAGCGGGGGGGTCTCTGGGGCCAACGTCCTGACTTTC.

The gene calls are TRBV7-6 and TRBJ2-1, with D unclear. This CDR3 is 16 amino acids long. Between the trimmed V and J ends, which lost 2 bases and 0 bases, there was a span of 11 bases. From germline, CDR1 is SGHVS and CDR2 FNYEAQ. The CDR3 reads CASSLYLDRSYNEQFF. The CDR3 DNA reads TGTGCCAGCAGCTTATACCTGGACCGCTCCTACAATGAGCAGTTCTTC.